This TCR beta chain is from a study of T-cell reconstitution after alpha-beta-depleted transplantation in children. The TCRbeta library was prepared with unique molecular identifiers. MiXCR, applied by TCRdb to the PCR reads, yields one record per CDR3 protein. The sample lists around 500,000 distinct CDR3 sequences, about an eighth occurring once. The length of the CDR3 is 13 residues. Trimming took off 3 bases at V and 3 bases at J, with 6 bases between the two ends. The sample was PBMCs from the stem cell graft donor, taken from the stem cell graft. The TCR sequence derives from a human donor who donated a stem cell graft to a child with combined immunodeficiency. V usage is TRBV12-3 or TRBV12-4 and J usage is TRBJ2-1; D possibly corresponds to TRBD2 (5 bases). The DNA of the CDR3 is TGTGCCAGCAGTTTTGACTACTACAATGAGCAGTTCTTC. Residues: CASSFDYYNEQFF.